The TCR beta chain under discussion was sequenced for a study of shared clonotypes between healthy human individuals (TCRdb year 2020). With regard to the full study: Two women and a few men aged 18 to 49 years were included in the cohort. The study deeply sequenced blood TCR repertoires of 5 or 6 healthy adults to estimate repertoire size and the extent of clonotype sharing between individuals. For each donor, CD4 naive and CD4 memory were each run on three plates, CD8 naive on two plates, and CD8 memory on one plate. Each donor's leukapheresis produced roughly between roughly 0.85 and 10 billion PBMCs. To increase sequencing depth and limit assay-specific biases, different laboratories used diverse techniques to prepare libraries and sequence TCR repertoires.

Including the terminal cysteine and phenylalanine, the CDR3 comprises 15 residues. Solely the CDR3 DNA is kept, with 45 bases framed from the first base. From a lookup of the germline V gene, CDR1 and CDR2 are SGDLS and YYNGEE. V sheds 2 bases and J sheds 8 bases, leaving 17 bases between their ends. The donors were healthy, HIV-negative adults who had no recently reported acute infections or vaccinations. Every donor was a Caucasian adult living in Nashville, Tennessee, USA. Magnetic negative selection was used to enrich CD4+ T cells, after which naive cells were positively selected on CD45RA and the negative fraction became the memory subset. Blood was collected by leukapheresis, and PBMCs were isolated by Ficoll-Histopaque density gradient centrifugation and then cryopreserved in liquid nitrogen vapor phase. Analytical flow cytometry was used to check the purity and quantity of every magnetically sorted T cell population. Genomic DNA was isolated from each sorted fraction and quantified by UV absorbance on a Nanodrop 2000c.

To note about this clone: No antigen is known for it. The input lacks base qualities; no much larger clone sits a single base away.

Beyond this particular receptor, the publication reports: Compared with non-shared clonotypes, clonotypes shared by all four sorted-subset donors had higher generation probabilities. Only blood was sampled, and tissue TCR repertoires likely differ from those in blood. Based on pairwise subsampling, the degree of clonotype sharing among donors was expected to be affected by sequencing depth. Naive subsets generally had larger estimated clonotype richness than memory subsets did. Even with the large sequencing depth, rarefaction of the sorted-subset datasets indicated that sequencing was incomplete. Because the study included only a small number of donors, the genetic and exposure-history diversity represented was limited. Across a handful of donors, roughly 5.1% of naive CD4, roughly 3.8% of naive CD8, roughly 2.2% of memory CD4, and under 0.45% of memory CD8 clonotypes were shared.

Using the deep immunoSEQ assay, multiplex PCR amplified TCR CDR3 regions from genomic DNA. Extracted genomic DNA from each cell subset was spread evenly across all wells of several immunoSEQ 96-well plates, with each plate serving as a replicate. For sorted subsets, around 200 ng genomic DNA, equal to about 30,000 T cell genomes, was loaded into each replicate PCR. Purified libraries were quantified with a Qubit 3.0 fluorometer, sized on a Bioanalyzer 2100, and re-quantified with the KAPA Library Quantification kit. A separate single-read 150-cycle Illumina NextSeq 550 flow cell was used to sequence each immunoSEQ 96-well plate. The study's processing was this. Because the immunoSEQ output held only junctional sequences and lacked quality scores, the filtering could not match the filtering applied to full-length reads. To assign V/J genes and CDR3, sequences were annotated against IMGT germline references using PyIR, a Python wrapper for IgBLAST v1.9. Reads were filtered out if the reads had weak V/J assignments (E-value above 1e-6), no CDR3, stop codons, out-of-frame junctions, or ambiguous translated residues. A V3J clonotype was defined by an identical inferred V gene, J gene, and CDR3 amino acid sequence. Percentage overlap between repertoires was computed as shared unique clonotypes divided by the size of the smaller repertoire. Richness of each repertoire was evaluated using RTK rarefaction, the Chao1 estimator, and Recon v2.1 estimates of unobserved clonotypes. Generation probabilities for all TCRbeta clonotypes obtained by the gDNA method from a handful of donors were computed using OLGA. Imported from immuneACCESS, the table was reduced by TCRdb to in-frame sequences with V and J called. These copies leave out some clones; in studies compared against another copy, an unresolved V gene accounts for under half, and the cause of the remainder is not known. V and J calls and clone size are copied from that table; D and trimming were computed from the DNA. The table for this sample lists a few million clones; more than 80% of them were counted only once. The top ten clones comprise approximately 0.4% of the sample.

The V gene is TRBV9 and the J gene is TRBJ2-1, and TRBD2 may be the D gene, going by 5 matching bases. Sample: naive CD4+ T cells from PBMCs. In the paper's terms, the cell subset or site label means: CD45RA+ positively selected. This sequence was found in a man aged 18 to 35 in good health. Some clones in this sample may be carry-over from other donors' samples. The DNA reads as follows: TGTGCCAGCAGCGTTTGGGCTAGCTCCGGTTATGAGCAGTTCTTC. It codes for CASSVWASSGYEQFF.